The clone carrying this TCR beta chain was counted many times. This sample was included in a study of T-cell reconstitution after alpha-beta-depleted transplantation in children. Preparation of the TCRbeta library used unique molecular identifiers. TCRdb processed the PCR reads anew with MiXCR; each CDR3 protein has one entry. The top ten hold roughly 5.1% of the sample, which has more than 200,000 distinct CDR3 sequences, more than 7.5% seen once. Material: PBMCs from the stem cell graft donor, obtained from the stem cell graft. The clonotype originates from a human donor who donated a stem cell graft to a child with SCID.

The CDR3: CASSLMVPAGGIETQYF. The CDR3, as DNA: TGTGCCAGCAGTCTCATGGTACCAGCGGGGGGGATAGAGACCCAGTACTTC. V usage is TRBV28 and J usage is TRBJ2-5; 10 positions match TRBD2. The junction had 13 bases not matched to a gene; V was cut back by 5 bases and J by 4 bases. Germline CDR1 MDHEN, CDR2 SYDVKM. CDR3 length equals 17 residues.